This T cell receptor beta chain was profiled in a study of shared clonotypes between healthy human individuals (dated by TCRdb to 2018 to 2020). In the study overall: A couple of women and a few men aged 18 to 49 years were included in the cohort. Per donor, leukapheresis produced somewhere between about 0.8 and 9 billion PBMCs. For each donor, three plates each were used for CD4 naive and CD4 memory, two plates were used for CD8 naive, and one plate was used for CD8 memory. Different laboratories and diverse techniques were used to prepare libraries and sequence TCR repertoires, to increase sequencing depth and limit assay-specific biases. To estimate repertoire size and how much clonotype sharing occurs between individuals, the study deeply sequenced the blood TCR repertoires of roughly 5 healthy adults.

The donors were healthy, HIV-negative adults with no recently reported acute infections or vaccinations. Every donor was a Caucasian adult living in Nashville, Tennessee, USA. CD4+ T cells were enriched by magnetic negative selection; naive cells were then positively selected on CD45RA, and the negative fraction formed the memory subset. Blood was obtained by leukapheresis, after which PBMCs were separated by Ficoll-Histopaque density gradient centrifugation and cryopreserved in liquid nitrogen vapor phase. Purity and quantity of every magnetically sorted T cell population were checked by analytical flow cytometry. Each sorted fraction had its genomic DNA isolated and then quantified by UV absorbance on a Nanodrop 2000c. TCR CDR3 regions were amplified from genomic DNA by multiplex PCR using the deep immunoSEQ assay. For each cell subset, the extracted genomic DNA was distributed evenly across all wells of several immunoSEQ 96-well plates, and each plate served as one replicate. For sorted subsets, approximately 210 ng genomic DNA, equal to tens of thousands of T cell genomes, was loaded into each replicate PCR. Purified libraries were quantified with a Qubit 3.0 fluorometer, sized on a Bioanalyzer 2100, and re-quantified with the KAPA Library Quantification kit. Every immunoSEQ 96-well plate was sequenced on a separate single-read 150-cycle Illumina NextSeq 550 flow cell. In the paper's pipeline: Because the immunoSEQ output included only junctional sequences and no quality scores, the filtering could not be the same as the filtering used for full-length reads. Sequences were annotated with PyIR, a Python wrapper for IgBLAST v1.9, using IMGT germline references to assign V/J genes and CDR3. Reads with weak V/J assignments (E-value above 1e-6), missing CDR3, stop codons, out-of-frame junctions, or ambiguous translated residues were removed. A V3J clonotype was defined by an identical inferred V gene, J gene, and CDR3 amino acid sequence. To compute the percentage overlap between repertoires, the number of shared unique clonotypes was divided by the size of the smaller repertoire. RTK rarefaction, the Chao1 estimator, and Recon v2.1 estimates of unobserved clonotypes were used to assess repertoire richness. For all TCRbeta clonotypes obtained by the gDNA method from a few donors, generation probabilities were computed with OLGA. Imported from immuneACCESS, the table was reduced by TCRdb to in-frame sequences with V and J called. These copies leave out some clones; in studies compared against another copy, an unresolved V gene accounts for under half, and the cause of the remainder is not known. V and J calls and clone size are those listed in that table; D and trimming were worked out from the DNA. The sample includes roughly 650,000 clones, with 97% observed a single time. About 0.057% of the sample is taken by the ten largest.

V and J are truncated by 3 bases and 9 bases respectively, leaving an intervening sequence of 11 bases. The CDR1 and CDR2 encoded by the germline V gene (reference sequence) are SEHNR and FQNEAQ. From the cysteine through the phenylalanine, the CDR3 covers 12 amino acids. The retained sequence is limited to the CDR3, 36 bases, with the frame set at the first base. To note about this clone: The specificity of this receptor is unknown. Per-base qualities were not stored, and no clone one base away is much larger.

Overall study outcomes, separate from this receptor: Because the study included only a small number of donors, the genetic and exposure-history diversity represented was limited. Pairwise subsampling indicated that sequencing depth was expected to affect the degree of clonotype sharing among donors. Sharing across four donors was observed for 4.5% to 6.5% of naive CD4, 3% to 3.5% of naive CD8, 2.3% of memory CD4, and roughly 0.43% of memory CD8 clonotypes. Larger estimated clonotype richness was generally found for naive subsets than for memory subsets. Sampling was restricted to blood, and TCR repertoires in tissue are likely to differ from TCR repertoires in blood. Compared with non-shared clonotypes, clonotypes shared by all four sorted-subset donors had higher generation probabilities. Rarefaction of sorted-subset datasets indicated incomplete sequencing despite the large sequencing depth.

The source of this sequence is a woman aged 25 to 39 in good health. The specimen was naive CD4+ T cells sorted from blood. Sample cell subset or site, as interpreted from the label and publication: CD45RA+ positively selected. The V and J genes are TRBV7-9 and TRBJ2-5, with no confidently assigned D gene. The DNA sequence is TGTGCCAGCAGCTTTCTGGATCTGGCCCAGTACTTC. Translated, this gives CASSFLDLAQYF.